This T cell receptor (beta chain) was recorded in a study of CD8 T cells in cerebrospinal fluid in Alzheimer's disease. There are 15 residues in the CDR3. Germline CDR1 is MNHEY and CDR2 is SMNVEV (reference sequence). This clonotype is labeled medium-sized based on frequency. Each CDR3 protein gets one entry in TCRdb, which reprocessed the 10x single-cell sequencing reads and gives no DNA. With more than 450 distinct CDR3 sequences in the sample, the ten largest clones hold under 35%. This clonotype was sampled from a human donor with Alzheimer's disease. The chain has TRBV27 and TRBJ2-5; TCRdb's D call of TRBD2 is untestable without DNA. What was sequenced was cerebrospinal fluid. CDR3 sequence: CASSLLAGSQETQYF.